This record concerns one TCR beta chain sequence. Its specificity is not known. This CDR3 comprises 14 residues. Trimming stripped 6 bases from V and 2 bases from J, with 14 bases between. Germline CDR1 SNHLY, CDR2 FYNNEI. The source of the sample is a study of cytomegalovirus exposure and HLA in healthy donors. Study observations and caveats: An analysis that was carried out later associated 17,000 or so TCR beta sequences with HLA alleles at 0.05 false discovery rate.

Use of 60 Vbeta and 13 Jbeta primers characterized the PCR. Assay: immunoSEQ multiplex PCR; the TCRdb copy retains only in-frame clones and omits some. This repertoire includes 30,000 to 40,000 clones. The chain combines TRBV2 with TRBJ2-7, with D unresolved. Material for sequencing was PBMCs. The sequence was obtained from a woman aged 40 to 50 in good health and CMV-seropositive. The CDR3 sequence: CASSPTESAYEQYF. The CDR3 region has the DNA TGTGCCAGCAGCCCAACGGAAAGCGCCTACGAGCAGTACTTC.